This entry is about one T cell receptor beta chain. As yet, its antigen is unknown. TCRdb keeps only in-frame clones here, not all; method: immunoSEQ multiplex PCR. The data contain thousands of clones, roughly 96% of them seen just once; the ten biggest clones take up 0.3% to 0.4%. The sample originates from a study of naive CD8 T cells in extremely preterm neonates. Study-level results: Preterm CDR3s were shorter than older groups', with fewer N additions and less trimming.

V dropped 5 bases and J dropped 4 bases, with 14 bases sitting between them. CDR3 length: 13 amino acids. Germline lookup yields CDR1 SQVTM and CDR2 ANQGSEA. This TCR was recovered from a human donor in good health. Sequenced sample: naive CD8+ T cells from blood. The chain combines TRBV29-1 with TRBJ1-2; D not certain. The CDR3: CSVNTGFGYGYTF. CDR3 bases: TGCAGCGTTAACACGGGTTTTGGCTATGGCTACACCTTC.